This TCR beta chain was captured in a study of blood T cell repertoires in COVID-19. Study-level background: The United States, Italy and Spain supplied acute and convalescent COVID-19 samples.

Sequencing used immunoSEQ multiplex PCR; TCRdb keeps in-frame clones, though not all of them. The sample holds under 200,000 clones, roughly 93% seen once. The CDR3 has 14 amino acids. With V trimmed by 3 bases and J by 3 bases, 3 bases remained unmatched. The germline V gene has CDR1 KGHSH and CDR2 LQKENI. The sequencing input was peripheral blood. V gene TRBV18 combines with J gene TRBJ2-7; 9 nucleotides agree with TRBD1. This TCR derives from a man aged 18 to 35 with acute or convalescent COVID-19. CDR3 sequence: CASSPSGQGYEQYF. The CDR3 DNA sequence: TGTGCCAGCTCACCTTCGGGACAGGGCTACGAGCAGTACTTC. Full variable domain (remainder filled in from reference TRBV18 and TRBJ2-7): NAGVMQNPRHLVRRRGQEARLRCSPMKGHSHVYWYRQLPEEGLKFMVYLQKENIIDESGMPKERFSAEFPKEGPSILRIQQVVRGDSAAYFCASSPSGQGYEQYFGPGTRLTVT.